The clone carrying this TCR beta chain was seen only a few times. Its antigen remains unknown. This specimen belongs to a study of beta chain features in type 1 diabetes. Study-wide points: A greater similarity of naive, central memory and Treg TCRB repertoires was seen among patients than among healthy donors. Type 1 diabetes patients had moderately but significantly shorter TCRB CDR3s in all four CD4+ subsets.

V dropped 6 bases and J dropped 1; count of bases not matched to a gene: 4. Germline-derived CDR1 and CDR2 are ENHRY and SYGVKD. CDR3 length: 16 amino acids. Reverse transcription of all isolated RNA meant that expressed TCRB transcripts were sequenced. Produced via immunoSEQ multiplex PCR; TCRdb's table is partial and in-frame only. The repertoire holds about 140,000 clones, with roughly 10% as singletons. The source of this sequence is a woman aged 40 to 55 in good health. The sample taken for sequencing was central memory CD4+ T cells from blood. This chain uses TRBV10-3 with TRBJ2-3; 13 nucleotides match TRBD2. The CDR3 reads CAISGLAGVGTDTQYF. CDR3 coding DNA: TGTGCCATCAGCGGACTAGCGGGGGTCGGCACAGATACGCAGTATTTT.